Following are 22 T cell receptor beta chains from one sample sequenced in a study of T-cell reconstitution after alpha-beta-depleted transplantation in children. Library preparation (for TCRbeta) was performed with unique molecular identifiers. Via MiXCR, TCRdb re-called the PCR reads, giving one row per CDR3 protein. The sample includes fewer than 95,000 distinct CDR3 sequences, approximately 12% seen only once; the top ten take about 15%. The sample in question was PBMCs from the stem cell graft donor, obtained from the stem cell graft. The receptors shown here come from a human donor who donated a stem cell graft to a child with inherited bone marrow failure.

This clonotype has a count of ten or more. The V and J genes are TRBV10-3 and TRBJ1-5; D remains unclear. The V and J ends lost 6 bases and 0 bases respectively, with 12 bases between them. The CDR3 is made up of 15 amino acids. The germline CDR1 and CDR2 sequences are ENHRY and SYGVKD. The CDR3 sequence is CAIRDDKTSNQPQHF. CDR3 coding DNA: TGTGCCATCAGGGACGACAAGACTAGCAATCAGCCCCAGCATTTT.

At least ten counts were recorded for this clonotype. The rearrangement uses TRBV5-1 and TRBJ1-1; TRBD1 is a possible D gene (6 bases). The CDR3 extends over 16 amino acids. V lost 4 bases to trimming and J lost 0 bases, with 16 bases between them. Germline loops: CDR1 SGHRS, CDR2 YFSETQ. The CDR3 bases are TGCGCCAGCAGCCCAGGGGTCGATTTTATGAACACTGAAGCTTTCTTT. As protein: CASSPGVDFMNTEAFF.

Comments on this clonotype: A clone one base away is much larger, so this may be a read error. The gene calls are TRBV18 and TRBJ2-7; 8 bases match TRBD1. The CDR3 extends over 11 amino acids. The germline gives CDR1 KGHSH, CDR2 LQKENI. The CDR3 DNA is TGTGCCAGCGGGACAGGTTACGAGCAGGACTTC. Residues: CASGTGYEQDF.

This clonotype was counted at least ten times. The V call is TRBV5-1, the J call TRBJ2-5; the match to TRBD2 covers 7 bases. This CDR3 comprises 14 residues. J lost 2 bases, V lost 6 bases, and 7 bases had no gene match. The V gene's germline CDR1 is SGHRS and CDR2 YFSETQ. The CDR3 bases are TGCGCCAGCACCACCGGGACTAATCAAGAGACCCAGTACTTC. This encodes CASTTGTNQETQYF.

This clonotype was counted at least ten times. The chain links TRBV5-5 to TRBJ2-3, with TRBD1 matching over 7 bases. CDR1 and CDR2 from the germline V gene are SGHKS and YYEKEE (reference sequence). V was pared by 3 bases and J by 2 bases, with 12 bases of the junction left unmatched. This CDR3 is built from 17 residues. The CDR3 DNA reads as TGTGCCAGCAGCTCGGCCCCCGGGACAGCCTTCACAGATACGCAGTATTTT. Amino acids: CASSSAPGTAFTDTQYF.

The sample holds many counts of this clonotype. CDR3: CASSPRQGAGDTQYF. The CDR3 DNA reads as TGTGCCAGCAGCCCCCGACAGGGGGCGGGAGATACGCAGTATTTT. The chain uses TRBV7-9 and TRBJ2-3; 10 bases fit TRBD1. V lost 5 bases to trimming and J lost 5 bases; unmatched junction nucleotides: 7. Germline lookup yields CDR1 SEHNR and CDR2 FQNEAQ (reference sequence). This CDR3 has 15 amino acids.

In its sample, this clonotype was seen many times. The rearrangement joins TRBV7-9 to TRBJ1-4; unclear D gene. V shed 4 bases and J shed 7 bases, with 4 bases lying between them. The germline CDR1 and CDR2 sequences are SEHNR and FQNEAQ (reference sequence). The CDR3 sequence is 11 residues long. In DNA, the CDR3 is TGTGCCAGCAGCTCGACTGAAAAACTGTTTTTT. Amino acid sequence: CASSSTEKLFF.

Ten or more counts support this clonotype. The gene calls are TRBV20-1 and TRBJ2-2; D may correspond to TRBD1 or TRBD2 (5 bases each). V was clipped by 7 bases and J by 5 bases, with 14 bases between them. The CDR3 has 13 residues. The germline V gene has CDR1 DFQATT and CDR2 SNEGSKA (reference sequence). In DNA form, the CDR3 reads TGCAGTGTCACAAAGGGACGGACCGGGGAGCTGTTTTTT. Translated, it gives CSVTKGRTGELFF.

This clonotype was counted ten times or more. The chain couples TRBV20-1 to TRBJ2-5; no definite D call. The CDR3 loop spans 13 amino acids. In germline, CDR1 is DFQATT, CDR2 SNEGSKA (reference sequence). Trimming removed 4 bases at V and 5 bases at J, with 14 bases between. The CDR3 sequence is CSAKTNSAETQYF. As DNA, the CDR3 is TGCAGTGCTAAAACAAATTCAGCGGAGACCCAGTACTTC.

This chain connects TRBV2 to TRBJ2-6, with 12 nucleotides matching TRBD1. The CDR3 sequence is 18 residues long. Trimming took 2 bases from V and 2 from J; bases not matched to a gene: 4. From germline, CDR1 is SNHLY and CDR2 FYNNEI. The CDR3 bases are TGTGCCAGCAGTGAAAGAGGGACAGGGGGCGCTGGGGCCAACGTCCTGACTTTC. Translated, it gives CASSERGTGGAGANVLTF.

This clonotype came up many times. The rearrangement uses TRBV5-1 and TRBJ2-5; D possibly corresponds to TRBD2 (5 bases). Trimming took 0 bases from V and 2 from J, leaving 8 bases between them. Germline CDR1 reads SGHRS; CDR2 reads YFSETQ. The CDR3 length is 14 residues. The CDR3 DNA reads as TGCGCCAGCAGCTTGGGAGGGTCTCAAGAGACCCAGTACTTC. This gives the protein CASSLGGSQETQYF. The variable domain in full, with the rest retrieved from reference TRBV5-1 and TRBJ2-5, is KAGVTQTPRYLIKTRGQQVTLSCSPISGHRSVSWYQQTPGQGLQFLFEYFSETQRNKGNFPGRFSGRQFSNSRSEMNVSTLELGDSALYLCASSLGGSQETQYFGPGTRLLVL.

The chain links TRBV7-2 to TRBJ1-6; D might be TRBD1 (6 bases). The CDR3 sequence is 15 residues long. Trimming shortened V by 5 bases and J by 9 bases, and 17 bases separated the two germline ends. Germline CDR1 SGHTA, CDR2 FQGNSA. In nucleotides, the CDR3 is TGTGCCAGCAGCCCATGGGGGGGCCGGGGTTCACCCCTCCACTTT. Its protein product is CASSPWGGRGSPLHF.

In its sample, this clonotype was seen many times. The chain recombines TRBV5-6 with TRBJ2-1, with TRBD2 matching over 7 bases. V was clipped by 0 bases and J by 4 bases; unmatched bases: 4. This CDR3 region has 15 residues. Germline assignment: CDR1 SGHDT and CDR2 YYEEEE. This CDR3 is CASSLGGGGYNEQFF. CDR3 nucleotide sequence: TGTGCCAGCAGCTTGGGGGGCGGGGGATACAATGAGCAGTTCTTC.

This clonotype was seen repeatedly, ten times or more. This sequence joins TRBV29-1 and TRBJ2-3, with 7 positions matching TRBD1. The CDR3 is made up of 15 amino acids. The V gene's germline CDR1 is SQVTM and CDR2 ANQGSEA. Trimming removed 2 bases from V and 2 bases from J; junction bases left unmatched: 7. This chain's CDR3 is CSVERWQGVTDTQYF. CDR3 nucleotides: TGCAGCGTTGAAAGGTGGCAGGGGGTCACAGATACGCAGTATTTT.

This clonotype was found many times. The J gene is TRBJ2-7, the V gene TRBV29-1, with D uncertain. Deletions cut 6 bases from V and 7 bases from J, with 10 bases between. From germline, CDR1 is SQVTM and CDR2 ANQGSEA. The CDR3 has 10 residues. The CDR3, as DNA: TGCAGCGTATCCGACTTTGAGCAGTACTTC. It specifies CSVSDFEQYF.

This clonotype was recorded at least ten times. The chain uses TRBV12-5 and TRBJ1-2; 8 bases align to TRBD1. CDR3 length equals 16 residues. Germline values: CDR1 LGHNT, CDR2 FRNRAP. J gave up 8 bases and V 0 bases, and 11 bases lay outside the gene matches. The CDR3 loop is CASGLVQGQGVRGYTF. The CDR3 DNA follows: TGTGCTAGTGGTTTGGTACAAGGACAGGGCGTTCGGGGCTACACCTTC.

This clonotype has more than one count but fewer than ten. This chain links TRBV19 with TRBJ2-1; no firm D call. The CDR3 covers 13 residues. Trimming pared 7 bases from V and 2 bases from J, leaving 9 bases between. The germline gives CDR1 LNHDA, CDR2 SQIVND (reference sequence). CDR3 sequence: CASKGSTYNEQFF. In DNA, the CDR3 is TGTGCCAGTAAGGGATCTACCTACAATGAGCAGTTCTTC.

There are many counts of this clonotype. CDR3 protein: CASSFEGTDTQYF. The DNA for the CDR3 is TGTGCCAGCAGTTTCGAGGGAACAGATACGCAGTATTTT. The rearrangement links TRBV12-3 or TRBV12-4 to TRBJ2-3, with D tentatively TRBD2 (5 bases). This CDR3 contains 13 residues. With 3 bases removed from V and 3 bases from J, the gap between germline ends came to 7 bases.

This clonotype was seen many times. In nucleotides, the CDR3 is TGTGCCAGCAGCGGGACAGGCAGGAACACTGAAGCTTTCTTT. Residues: CASSGTGRNTEAFF. This chain connects TRBV27 to TRBJ1-1; 8 bases fit TRBD1. Germline-derived CDR1 and CDR2 are MNHEY and SMNVEV (reference sequence). The trim removed 6 bases at V and 1 base at J, leaving 4 bases unmatched. CDR3 length: 14 amino acids.

This clonotype was observed many times. The chain has TRBV5-1 and TRBJ2-1; 9 bases are a match to TRBD2. The CDR3 is 15 residues long. J gave up 4 bases and V 6 bases, and 8 bases lay outside the gene matches. CDR1 and CDR2 (germline): SGHRS, YFSETQ. The CDR3 DNA reads TGCGCCAGCAACCTCCGCGGGAGGGATTACAATGAGCAGTTCTTC. Its protein is CASNLRGRDYNEQFF.

The chain joins TRBV18 to TRBJ1-1; TRBD1 is a possible D gene (5 bases). V gave up 2 bases and J gave up 1 base, with 8 bases separating them. Per germline, CDR1 KGHSH and CDR2 LQKENI. The CDR3 is made up of 14 amino acids. The CDR3 region is CASSPTRENTEAFF. CDR3 nucleotides: TGTGCCAGCTCACCAACCAGGGAGAACACTGAAGCTTTCTTT.

This clonotype has at least ten counts. The chain has TRBV7-2 and TRBJ2-1; 11 bases are shared with TRBD2. Unmatched junction bases numbered 1, after V lost 3 bases and J lost 6 bases. From germline, CDR1 is SGHTA and CDR2 FQGNSA. This CDR3 is 14 amino acids long. The CDR3 sequence is CASSLLAGGNEQFF. DNA of the CDR3: TGTGCCAGCAGCTTGCTAGCGGGAGGCAATGAGCAGTTCTTC.